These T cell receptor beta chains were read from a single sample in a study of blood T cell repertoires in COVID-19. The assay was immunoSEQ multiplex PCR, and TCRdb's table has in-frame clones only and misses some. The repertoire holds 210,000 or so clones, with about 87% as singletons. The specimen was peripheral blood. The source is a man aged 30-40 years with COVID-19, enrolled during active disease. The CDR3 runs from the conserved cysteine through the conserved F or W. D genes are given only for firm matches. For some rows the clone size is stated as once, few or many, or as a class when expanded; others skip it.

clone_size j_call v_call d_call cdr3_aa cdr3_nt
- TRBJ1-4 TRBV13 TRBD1 CASSAGQGSEKLFF TGTGCCAGCAGCGCTGGACAGGGGAGTGAAAAACTGTTTTTT
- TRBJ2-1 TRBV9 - CASSATATPGRMQFF TGTGCCAGCAGCGCCACCGCTACCCCGGGGAGGATGCAGTTCTTC
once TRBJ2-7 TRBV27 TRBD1 CASSFYGQGNSYEQYF TGTGCCAGCAGTTTCTATGGACAGGGAAACTCCTACGAGCAGTACTTC
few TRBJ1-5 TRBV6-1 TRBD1 CASSDGTGSNQPQHF TGTGCCAGCAGTGACGGGACAGGCTCTAATCAGCCCCAGCATTTT
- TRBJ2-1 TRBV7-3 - CASRSTDGTYNEQFF TGTGCCAGCAGATCAACGGACGGGACCTACAATGAGCAGTTCTTC
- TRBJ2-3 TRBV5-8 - CASSKITVGGTDTQYF TGTGCCAGCAGCAAAATTACAGTGGGCGGCACAGATACGCAGTATTTT
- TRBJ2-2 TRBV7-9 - CASSLIQGTGELFF TGTGCCAGCAGCTTAATCCAGGGCACCGGGGAGCTGTTTTTT
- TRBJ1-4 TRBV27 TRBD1 CASSSGAGTGNEKLFF TGTGCCAGCAGTTCCGGCGCCGGGACAGGGAATGAAAAACTGTTTTTT
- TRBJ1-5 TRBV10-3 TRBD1 CAISEQGAAGQPQHF TGTGCCATCAGTGAACAGGGGGCCGCAGGTCAGCCCCAGCATTTT
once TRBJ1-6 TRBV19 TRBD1 CASKGGADTPNSPLHF TGTGCCAGTAAAGGGGGCGCCGACACCCCGAATTCACCCCTCCACTTT
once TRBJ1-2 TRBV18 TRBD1 CASSADRANYGYTF TGTGCCAGCTCAGCCGACAGGGCTAACTATGGCTACACCTTC
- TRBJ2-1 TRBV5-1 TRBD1 CASSIAGQGNNEQFF TGCGCCAGCAGCATAGCGGGACAGGGGAACAATGAGCAGTTCTTC
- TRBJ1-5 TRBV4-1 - CASSLLGSGAQQPQHF TGCGCCAGCAGCCTCCTAGGATCAGGGGCGCAGCAGCCCCAGCATTTT
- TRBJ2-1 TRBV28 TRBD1 CASSSGTAFNEQFF TGTGCCAGCAGTTCCGGGACAGCATTCAATGAGCAGTTCTTC
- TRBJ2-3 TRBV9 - CASSPRQESWDTQYF TGTGCCAGCAGCCCCCGACAGGAGAGTTGGGATACGCAGTATTTT
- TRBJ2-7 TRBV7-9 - CASSLAGSLSYEQYF TGTGCCAGCAGCTTAGCCGGGTCGCTCTCCTACGAGCAGTACTTC
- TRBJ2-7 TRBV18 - CASSLLTGYVENEQYF TGTGCCAGCTCCCTGTTGACGGGGTACGTGGAAAACGAGCAGTACTTC
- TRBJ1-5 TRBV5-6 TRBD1 CASSAGTGSSQPQHF TGTGCCAGCAGCGCCGGGACAGGGTCGAGCCAGCCCCAGCATTTT
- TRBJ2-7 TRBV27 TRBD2 CASTPLAGTYEQYF TGTGCCAGCACCCCGCTAGCGGGGACCTACGAGCAGTACTTC
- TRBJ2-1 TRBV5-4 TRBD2 CASVSGGGRNEQFF TGTGCCAGCGTATCCGGCGGGGGAAGGAATGAGCAGTTCTTC
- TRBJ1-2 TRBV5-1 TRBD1 CASSSGQVYGYTF TGCGCCAGCAGCTCGGGACAGGTCTATGGCTACACCTTC
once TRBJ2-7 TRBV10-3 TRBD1 CAISGTGGYEQYF TGTGCCATCAGTGGGACAGGGGGCTACGAGCAGTACTTC